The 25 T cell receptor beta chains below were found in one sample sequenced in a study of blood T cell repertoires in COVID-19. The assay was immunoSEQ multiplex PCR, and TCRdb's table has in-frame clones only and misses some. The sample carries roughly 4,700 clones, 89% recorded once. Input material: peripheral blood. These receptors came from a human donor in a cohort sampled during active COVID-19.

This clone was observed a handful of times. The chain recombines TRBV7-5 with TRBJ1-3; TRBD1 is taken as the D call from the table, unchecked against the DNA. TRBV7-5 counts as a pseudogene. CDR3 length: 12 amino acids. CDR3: CVRSSIGNTIYF. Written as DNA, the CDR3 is TGTGTCAGAAGCTCCATTGGAAACACCATATATTTT.

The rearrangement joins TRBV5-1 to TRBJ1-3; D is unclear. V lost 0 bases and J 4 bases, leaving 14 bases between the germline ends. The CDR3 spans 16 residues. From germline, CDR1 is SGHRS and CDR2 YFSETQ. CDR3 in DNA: TGCGCCAGCAGCTTGGCTGGGCCTTCAAGAGGAAACACCATATATTTT. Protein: CASSLAGPSRGNTIYF.

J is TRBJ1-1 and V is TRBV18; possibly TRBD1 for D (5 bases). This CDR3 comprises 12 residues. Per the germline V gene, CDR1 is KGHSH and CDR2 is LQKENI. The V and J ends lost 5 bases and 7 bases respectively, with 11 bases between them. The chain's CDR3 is CASSSGGNEAFF. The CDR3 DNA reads TGTGCCAGCTCATCGGGGGGTAATGAAGCTTTCTTT.

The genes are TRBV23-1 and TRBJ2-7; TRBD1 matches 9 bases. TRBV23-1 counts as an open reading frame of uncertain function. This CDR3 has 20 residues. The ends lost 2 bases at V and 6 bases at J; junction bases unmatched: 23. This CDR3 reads CASSQHHRGHSFGWLFEQYF. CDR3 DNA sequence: TGCGCCAGCAGTCAACACCACAGGGGGCATTCTTTCGGGTGGCTCTTCGAGCAGTACTTC.

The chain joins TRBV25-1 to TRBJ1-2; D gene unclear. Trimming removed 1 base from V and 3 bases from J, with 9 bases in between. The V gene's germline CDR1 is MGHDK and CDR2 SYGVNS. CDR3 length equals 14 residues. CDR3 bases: TGTGCCAGCAGTGAATCCGGGAGGGACTATGGCTACACCTTC. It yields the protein CASSESGRDYGYTF.

The CDR3 bases are TGCGCCAGCAGCTTGGTTCAGGCCTCCTACGAGCAGTACTTC. Its translation: CASSLVQASYEQYF. This sequence joins TRBV5-1 and TRBJ2-7; D gene ambiguous. Germline-derived CDR1 and CDR2 are SGHRS and YFSETQ. CDR3 length: 14 amino acids. Trimming cost V 0 bases and J 0 bases, with 7 bases left between them.

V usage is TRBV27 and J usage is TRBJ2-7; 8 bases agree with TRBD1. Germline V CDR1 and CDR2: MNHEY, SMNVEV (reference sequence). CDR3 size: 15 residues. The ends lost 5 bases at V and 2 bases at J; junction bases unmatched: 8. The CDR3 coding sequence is TGTGCCAGCAGTCCTAGACAGGGGAGTACCTACGAGCAGTACTTC. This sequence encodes CASSPRQGSTYEQYF.

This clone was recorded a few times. For the CDR3, the DNA is TGTGCCAGCAGCTTCGGTCGAGCGGGACTCACCGGGGAGCTGTTTTTT. Protein product: CASSFGRAGLTGELFF. The gene calls are TRBV7-3 and TRBJ2-2; 7 bases are shared with TRBD2. The CDR3 consists of 16 residues. The ends lost 3 bases at V and 4 bases at J; junction bases unmatched: 8. Germline CDR1 SGHTA, CDR2 FQGTGA.

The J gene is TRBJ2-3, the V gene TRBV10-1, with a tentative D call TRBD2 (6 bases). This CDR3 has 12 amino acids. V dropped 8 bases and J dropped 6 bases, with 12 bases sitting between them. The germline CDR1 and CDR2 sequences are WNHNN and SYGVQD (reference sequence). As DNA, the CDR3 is TGCGCCAGCGGGGACTCCGGGGATACGCAGTATTTT. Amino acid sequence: CASGDSGDTQYF.

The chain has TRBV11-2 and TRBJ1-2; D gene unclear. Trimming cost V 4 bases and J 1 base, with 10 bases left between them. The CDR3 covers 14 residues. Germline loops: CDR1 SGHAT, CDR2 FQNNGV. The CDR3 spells CASSYLGSNYGYTF. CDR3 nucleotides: TGTGCCAGCAGCTACTTGGGGAGTAACTATGGCTACACCTTC. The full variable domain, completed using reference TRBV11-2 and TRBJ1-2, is EAGVAQSPRYKIIEKRQSVAFWCNPISGHATLYWYQQILGQGPKLLIQFQNNGVVDDSQLPKDRFSAERLKGVDSTLKIQPAKLEDSAVYLCASSYLGSNYGYTFGSGTRLTVV.

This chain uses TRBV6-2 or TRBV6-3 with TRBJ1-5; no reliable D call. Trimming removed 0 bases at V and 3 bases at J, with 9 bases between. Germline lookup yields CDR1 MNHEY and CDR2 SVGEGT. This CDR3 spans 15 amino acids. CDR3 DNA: TGTGCCAGCAGTTACTCGGGCAGGAACAATCAGCCCCAGCATTTT. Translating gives CASSYSGRNNQPQHF.

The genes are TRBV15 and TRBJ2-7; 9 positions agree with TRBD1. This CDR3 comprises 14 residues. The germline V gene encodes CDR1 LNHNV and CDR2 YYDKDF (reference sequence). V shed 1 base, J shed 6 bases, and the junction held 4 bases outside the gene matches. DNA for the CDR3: TGTGCCACCAGCAGAGGCGGGACAGGGATCGAGCAGTACTTC. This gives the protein CATSRGGTGIEQYF.

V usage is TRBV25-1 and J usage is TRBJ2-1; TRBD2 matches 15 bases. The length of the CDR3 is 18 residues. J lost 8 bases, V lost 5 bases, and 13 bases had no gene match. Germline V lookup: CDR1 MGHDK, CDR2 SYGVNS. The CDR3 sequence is CASSPTAGTSGGMDEQFF. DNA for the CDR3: TGTGCCAGCAGTCCCACGGCCGGGACTAGCGGGGGGATGGATGAGCAGTTCTTC.

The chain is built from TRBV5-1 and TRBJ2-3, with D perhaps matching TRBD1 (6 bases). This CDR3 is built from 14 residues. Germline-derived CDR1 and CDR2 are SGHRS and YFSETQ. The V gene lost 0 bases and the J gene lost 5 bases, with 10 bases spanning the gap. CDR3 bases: TGCGCCAGCAGCTTGGCGGGACAACAAGATACGCAGTATTTT. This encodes CASSLAGQQDTQYF.

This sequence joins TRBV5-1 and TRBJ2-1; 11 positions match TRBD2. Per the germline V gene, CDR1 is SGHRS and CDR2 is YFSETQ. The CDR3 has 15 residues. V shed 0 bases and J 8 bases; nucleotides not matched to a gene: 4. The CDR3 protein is CASSLETSGSDEQFF. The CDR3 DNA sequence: TGCGCCAGCAGCTTGGAAACTAGCGGGAGCGATGAGCAGTTCTTC.

This CDR3 is CSVGYTTGVDGYTF. The DNA for the CDR3 is TGCAGCGTCGGTTACACTACAGGGGTCGATGGCTACACCTTC. The rearrangement joins TRBV29-1 to TRBJ1-2, with 7 bases fitting TRBD1. This CDR3 is built from 14 residues. In germline, CDR1 is SQVTM, CDR2 ANQGSEA. V trimming: 6 bases; J trimming: 6 bases; junction bases outside the gene matches: 13.

CDR3: CASSQAGEKTYEQYF. In nucleotides, the CDR3 is TGTGCCAGCAGCCAAGCGGGAGAAAAGACATACGAGCAGTACTTC. The chain has TRBV3-1 (or the pseudogene TRBV3-2) and TRBJ2-7; tentative D call: TRBD2 (6 bases). The CDR3 consists of 15 residues. The ends were cut back, 1 base at V and 4 bases at J, with 14 bases in the middle. Germline CDR1 reads LGHDT; CDR2 reads YNNKEL (reference sequence).

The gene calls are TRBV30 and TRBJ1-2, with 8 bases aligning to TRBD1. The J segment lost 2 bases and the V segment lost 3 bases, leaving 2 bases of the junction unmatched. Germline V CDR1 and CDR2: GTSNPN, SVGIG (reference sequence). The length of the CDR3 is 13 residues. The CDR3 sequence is CAWRQGGNYGYTF. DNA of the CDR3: TGTGCCTGGAGACAGGGGGGCAACTATGGCTACACCTTC.

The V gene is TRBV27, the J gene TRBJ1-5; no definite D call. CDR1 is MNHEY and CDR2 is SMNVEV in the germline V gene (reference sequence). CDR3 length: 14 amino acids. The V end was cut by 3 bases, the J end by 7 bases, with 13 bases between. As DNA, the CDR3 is TGTGCCAGCAGTTTGGAGACCCATGGGCAGCCCCAGCATTTT. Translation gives CASSLETHGQPQHF.

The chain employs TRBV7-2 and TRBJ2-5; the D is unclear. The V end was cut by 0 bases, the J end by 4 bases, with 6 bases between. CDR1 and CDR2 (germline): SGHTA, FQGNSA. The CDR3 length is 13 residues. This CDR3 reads CASSLAIRETQYF. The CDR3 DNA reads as TGTGCCAGCAGCTTAGCTATCCGAGAGACCCAGTACTTC.

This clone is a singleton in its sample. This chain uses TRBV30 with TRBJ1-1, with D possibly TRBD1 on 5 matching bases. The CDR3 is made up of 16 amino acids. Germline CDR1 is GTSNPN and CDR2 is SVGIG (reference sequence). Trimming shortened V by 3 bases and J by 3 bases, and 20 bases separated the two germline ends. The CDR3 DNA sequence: TGTGCCTGGAGCCTGGGTGGGGCCTCGTCGGACACTGAAGCTTTCTTT. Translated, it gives CAWSLGGASSDTEAFF.

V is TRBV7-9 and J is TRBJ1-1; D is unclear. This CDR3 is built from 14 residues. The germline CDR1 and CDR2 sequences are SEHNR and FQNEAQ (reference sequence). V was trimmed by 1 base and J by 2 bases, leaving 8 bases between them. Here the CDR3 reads CASSLVISNTEAFF. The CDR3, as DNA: TGTGCCAGCAGCTTAGTAATCAGTAACACTGAAGCTTTCTTT.

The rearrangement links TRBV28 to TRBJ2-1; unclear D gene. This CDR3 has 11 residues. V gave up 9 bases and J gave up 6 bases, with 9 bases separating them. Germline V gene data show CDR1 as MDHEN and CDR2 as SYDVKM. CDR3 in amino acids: CASAILNEQFF. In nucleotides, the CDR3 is TGTGCCAGTGCAATACTCAATGAGCAGTTCTTC.

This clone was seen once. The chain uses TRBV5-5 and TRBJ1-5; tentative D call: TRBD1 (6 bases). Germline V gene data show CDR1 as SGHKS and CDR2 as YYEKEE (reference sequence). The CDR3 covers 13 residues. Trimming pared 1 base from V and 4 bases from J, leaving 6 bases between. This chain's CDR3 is CASSLTGNQPQHF. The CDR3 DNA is TGTGCCAGCAGCTTGACAGGGAATCAGCCCCAGCATTTT.

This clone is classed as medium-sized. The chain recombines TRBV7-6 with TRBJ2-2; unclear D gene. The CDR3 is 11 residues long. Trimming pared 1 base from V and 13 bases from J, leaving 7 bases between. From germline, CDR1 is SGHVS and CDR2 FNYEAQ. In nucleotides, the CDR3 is TGTGCCAGCAGCTTAGGCAGATTGCTGTTTTTT. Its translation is CASSLGRLLFF.